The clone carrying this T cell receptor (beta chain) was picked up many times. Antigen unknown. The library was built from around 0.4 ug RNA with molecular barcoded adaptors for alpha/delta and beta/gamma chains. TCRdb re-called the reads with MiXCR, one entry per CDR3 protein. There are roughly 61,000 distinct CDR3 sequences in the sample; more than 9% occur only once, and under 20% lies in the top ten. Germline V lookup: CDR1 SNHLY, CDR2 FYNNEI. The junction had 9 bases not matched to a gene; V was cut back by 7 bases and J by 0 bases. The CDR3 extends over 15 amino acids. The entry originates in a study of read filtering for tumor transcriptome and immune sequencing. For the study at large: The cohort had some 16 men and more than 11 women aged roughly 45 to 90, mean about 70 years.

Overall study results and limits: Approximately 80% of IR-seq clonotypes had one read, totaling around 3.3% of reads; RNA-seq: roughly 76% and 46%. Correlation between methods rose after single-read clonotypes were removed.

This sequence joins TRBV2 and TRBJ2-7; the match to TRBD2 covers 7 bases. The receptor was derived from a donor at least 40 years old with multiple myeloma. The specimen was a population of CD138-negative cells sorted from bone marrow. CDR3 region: CASKREDRSSYEQYF. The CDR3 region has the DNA TGTGCCAGCAAACGGGAGGACCGAAGCTCCTACGAGCAGTACTTC.